This T cell receptor beta chain derives from a study of cytomegalovirus exposure and HLA in healthy donors. This clone came up once. The antigen is undetermined. It was healthy bone marrow donors who served as donors. Primers: 60 Vbeta forward and 13 Jbeta reverse. The method was immunoSEQ multiplex PCR; TCRdb's version includes in-frame clones alone and lacks a portion of them. Here the sample spans some 100,000 clones, about 77% being singletons. Study-wide findings and caveats: Among TCR beta chains, those listed as cytomegalovirus-associated numbered about 160. When presence/absence was analysed, sequencing depth was taken to be roughly uniform across donors.

The receptor was derived from a woman aged 18-30 years in good health and CMV-seropositive. Material for sequencing was PBMCs.

The CDR3 sequence is CASSYRLAGVLEQFF. The CDR3 DNA reads TGTGCCAGCAGTTATCGACTAGCGGGAGTGCTAGAGCAGTTCTTC. The J gene is TRBJ2-1, the V gene TRBV28; 12 bases are a match to TRBD2. This CDR3 region has 15 residues. V gave up 4 bases and J gave up 10 bases; unmatched junction bases: 8. Germline CDR1 is MDHEN and CDR2 is SYDVKM. The entire variable domain, with the rest obtained from reference TRBV28 and TRBJ2-1, is as follows: DVKVTQSSRYLVKRTGEKVFLECVQDMDHENMFWYRQDPGLGLRLIYFSYDVKMKEKGDIPEGYSVSREKKERFSLILESASTNQTSMYLCASSYRLAGVLEQFFGPGTRLTVL.